These 15 T cell receptor beta chains share one sample of origin, sequenced in a study of blood T cell repertoires in COVID-19. This table comes from immunoSEQ multiplex PCR, and its TCRdb copy is limited to in-frame clones, with some not included. The data hold approximately 31,000 clones, with almost 90% observed a single time. The source material was peripheral blood. The receptors stem from a man aged 55-75 years with active COVID-19.

The J gene is TRBJ1-2, the V gene TRBV7-2; TRBD1 agrees at 7 bases. In germline, CDR1 is SGHTA, CDR2 FQGNSA. Unmatched junction bases numbered 5, after V lost 5 bases and J lost 2 bases. This CDR3 spans 14 amino acids. The CDR3 is CASSVRQGNYGYTF. CDR3 nucleotides: TGTGCCAGCAGCGTCCGACAGGGAAACTATGGCTACACCTTC.

This chain joins TRBV7-9 and TRBJ2-7; 7 bases match TRBD1. The J segment lost 5 bases and the V segment lost 4 bases, leaving 11 bases of the junction unmatched. Looked up from germline, CDR1 is SEHNR and CDR2 is FQNEAQ (reference sequence). This CDR3 has 15 amino acids. The CDR3 sequence: CASSSTGQPTNEQYF. The CDR3, as DNA: TGTGCCAGCAGCTCGACGGGACAGCCTACAAACGAGCAGTACTTC.

The V gene is TRBV7-2, the J gene TRBJ2-7, with 7 bases fitting TRBD1. The junction had 4 bases not matched to a gene; V was cut back by 1 base and J by 7 bases. The germline gives CDR1 SGHTA, CDR2 FQGNSA. CDR3 size: 13 residues. The CDR3 coding sequence is TGTGCCAGCAGCTTAGGGACAGGTGGGGAGCAGTACTTC. Translating it yields CASSLGTGGEQYF.

The V and J genes are TRBV24-1 and TRBJ2-2; 8 bases match TRBD1. The germline CDR1 and CDR2 sequences are KGHDR and SFDVKD. The V segment lost 4 bases and the J segment 0 bases; nucleotides outside the gene matches: 3. The CDR3 loop spans 16 amino acids. Written as DNA, the CDR3 is TGTGCCACCAGTGAGTTGACAGGGGCGAACACCGGGGAGCTGTTTTTT. It encodes CATSELTGANTGELFF.

The chain couples TRBV19 to TRBJ2-1, with TRBD2 identical over 10 bases. CDR3 length equals 14 residues. Trimming at V came to 3 bases and at J to 6 bases, leaving 2 bases not matched to a gene. From germline, CDR1 is LNHDA and CDR2 SQIVND (reference sequence). The CDR3 loop is CASSIRTSGNEQFF. CDR3 DNA sequence: TGTGCCAGTAGTATTCGGACTAGCGGCAATGAGCAGTTCTTC.

This chain uses TRBV29-1 with TRBJ1-5; 9 bases agree with TRBD1. This CDR3 is 16 amino acids long. Trimming took 7 bases from V and 3 from J; bases not matched to a gene: 13. The germline V gene has CDR1 SQVTM and CDR2 ANQGSEA. CDR3 bases: TGCAGCGCCTCTTTACAGGGGGCAGGGGACAATCAGCCCCAGCATTTT. This translates into CSASLQGAGDNQPQHF.

The rearrangement joins TRBV19 to TRBJ2-1, with a weak D call TRBD2 (6 bases). CDR3 size: 14 residues. V shed 8 bases and J shed 0 bases, with 11 bases lying between them. Germline CDR1 LNHDA, CDR2 SQIVND (reference sequence). CDR3 amino acids: CASRAGSSYNEQFF. As DNA, the CDR3 is TGTGCCAGTCGGGCGGGGAGCTCCTACAATGAGCAGTTCTTC.

The rearrangement links TRBV28 to TRBJ1-4, with TRBD1 matching 7 bases. Germline-derived CDR1 and CDR2 are MDHEN and SYDVKM. Unmatched junction bases numbered 11, after V lost 5 bases and J lost 8 bases. The CDR3 sequence is 15 residues long. The CDR3: CASSPPGQGEEKLFF. In nucleotides, the CDR3 is TGTGCCAGCAGTCCCCCGGGGCAGGGGGAAGAAAAACTGTTTTTT.

The V call is TRBV11-3, the J call TRBJ1-2; 8 bases are shared with TRBD1. The CDR3 covers 16 residues. With V trimmed by 5 bases and J by 1 base, 9 bases remained unmatched. The V gene's germline CDR1 is SGHNT and CDR2 YENEEA. In nucleotides, the CDR3 is TGTGCCAGCAGCCCCAGGACAGGGAGTCGTAACTATGGCTACACCTTC. Residues: CASSPRTGSRNYGYTF.

The chain employs TRBV4-2 and TRBJ2-2, with 15 bases identical to TRBD2. The CDR3 sequence is 20 residues long. In germline, CDR1 is LGHNA, CDR2 YNFKEQ. Germline trimming cut 5 bases from V and 1 base from J; bases unmatched to any gene: 11. CDR3 sequence (DNA): TGTGCCAGCAGCGGAAGCTCGGGACTAGCGGGGGGTCGGAACACCGGGGAGCTGTTTTTT. Amino acids: CASSGSSGLAGGRNTGELFF.

The chain combines TRBV7-3 with TRBJ2-1; 12 bases line up with TRBD2. V lost 2 bases and J lost 10; bases outside the gene matches: 3. Looked up from germline, CDR1 is SGHTA and CDR2 is FQGTGA. The CDR3 is 14 residues long. CDR3 sequence reads: CASSLSTSGGEQFF. As DNA, the CDR3 is TGTGCCAGCAGCTTATCCACTAGCGGGGGGGAGCAGTTCTTC.

CDR3 nucleotides: TGTGCCAGCAGTATTCGAGAATCCCCCCATTCACCCCTCCACTTT. This sequence encodes CASSIRESPHSPLHF. V is TRBV27 and J is TRBJ1-6, with no clear D. CDR1 is MNHEY and CDR2 is SMNVEV in the germline V gene (reference sequence). V gave up 5 bases and J gave up 8 bases, with 16 bases separating them. This CDR3 has 15 amino acids.

The chain joins TRBV2 to TRBJ1-2; possibly TRBD1 for D (5 bases). The V and J ends lost 4 bases and 4 bases respectively, with 16 bases between them. Germline V gene sequence: CDR1 SNHLY, CDR2 FYNNEI. The CDR3 loop spans 15 amino acids. The CDR3 coding sequence is TGTGCCAGCAGTGGTCCGGGAGGGGCGAGCTATGGCTACACCTTC. It translates to CASSGPGGASYGYTF. Using reference TRBV2 and TRBJ1-2 for the parts outside the CDR3, the full variable domain is EPEVTQTPSHQVTQMGQEVILRCVPISNHLYFYWYRQILGQKVEFLVSFYNNEISEKSEIFDDQFSVERPDGSNFTLKIRSTKLEDSAMYFCASSGPGGASYGYTFGSGTRLTVV.

As regards this clone: Its ends do not fully match the called genes, so a read error is possible. The chain employs TRBV7-9 and TRBJ1-2; no clear D gene. The CDR3 has 11 residues. Looked up from germline, CDR1 is SEHNR and CDR2 is FQNEAQ (reference sequence). CDR3 amino acids: CASSLAVDCSF. In nucleotides, the CDR3 is TGTGCCAGCAGCTTAGCAGTGGACTGTTCCTTC.

The CDR3 coding sequence is TGTGCCAGTAGTATCTCCGGTCAAATTGAGCAGTTCTTC. The encoded protein is CASSISGQIEQFF. The chain couples TRBV19 to TRBJ2-1; D uncertain. This CDR3 comprises 13 residues. Trimming removed 3 bases from V and 9 bases from J, with 12 bases in between. CDR1 and CDR2 from the germline V gene are LNHDA and SQIVND (reference sequence).